Listed below are T cell receptor beta chains from one sample, sequenced in a study of radiotherapy plus CTLA-4 blockade in lung cancer. Produced via immunoSEQ multiplex PCR; TCRdb's table is partial and in-frame only. Here the sample spans over 85,000 clones, about four fifths being singletons. The material sequenced was peripheral blood, taken from a patient treated with radiotherapy plus ipilimumab. The receptors derive from a human donor with non-small cell lung cancer who had a partial response to radiotherapy plus ipilimumab. Some clones in this sample may be carry-over from other donors' samples. The CDR3 runs from the conserved cysteine through the conserved F or W. A D gene is named only where the DNA matches it firmly. Size values are once, few and many counts, or a class for expanded clones, and some rows have none.

j_call | d_call | v_call | clone_size | cdr3_aa | cdr3_nt
TRBJ2-7 | TRBD1 | TRBV5-5 | - | CASSLQGNEQYF | TGTGCCAGCAGCTTACAGGGGAACGAGCAGTACTTC
TRBJ1-2 | - | TRBV5-6 | few | CASGGGVENYGYTF | TGTGCCAGCGGAGGCGGTGTGGAGAACTATGGCTACACCTTC
TRBJ1-5 | - | TRBV5-8 | few | CASSLQFDSSNQPQHF | TGTGCCAGCAGCTTGCAGTTTGACAGTAGCAATCAGCCCCAGCATTTT
TRBJ2-3 | TRBD1 | TRBV7-2 | - | CASSAHRQGATDTQYF | TGTGCCAGCAGCGCACACCGACAGGGGGCAACAGATACGCAGTATTTT
TRBJ1-2 | - | TRBV19 | - | CASSPQGTNYGYTF | TGTGCCAGTAGTCCGCAGGGCACTAACTATGGCTACACCTTC
TRBJ2-1 | - | TRBV4-3 | - | CASSQSGTGYNEQFF | TGCGCCAGCAGCCAAAGCGGGACAGGCTACAATGAGCAGTTCTTC
TRBJ1-6 | TRBD1 | TRBV28 | many | CASIPDRVEGSPLHF | TGTGCCAGCATCCCGGACAGGGTGGAGGGTTCACCCCTCCACTTT
TRBJ1-1 | TRBD1 | TRBV7-3 | - | CASSENPGTGGANTEAFF | TGTGCCAGCAGCGAGAATCCCGGGACAGGGGGCGCGAACACTGAAGCTTTCTTT
TRBJ2-6 | TRBD2 | TRBV29-1 | - | CSVEGSGLSGANVLTF | TGCAGCGTTGAAGGTAGCGGGCTTTCTGGGGCCAACGTCCTGACTTTC
TRBJ2-7 | - | TRBV10-3 | - | CAIRSGAVSYEQYF | TGTGCCATCAGGAGTGGGGCAGTGAGCTACGAGCAGTACTTC
TRBJ2-3 | TRBD2 | TRBV7-9 | - | CASSPSGADTQYF | TGTGCCAGCAGCCCCAGCGGGGCAGATACGCAGTATTTT
TRBJ2-5 | - | TRBV11-2 | few | CASSLAPGTVAQYF | TGTGCCAGCAGCTTAGCCCCGGGAACTGTCGCCCAGTACTTC
TRBJ1-5 | TRBD1 | TRBV19 | few | CASRNTGVEQPQHF | TGTGCCAGTAGGAACACAGGGGTCGAGCAGCCCCAGCATTTT
TRBJ2-7 | - | TRBV30 | - | CAWEEEGSGSSYEQYF | TGTGCCTGGGAGGAGGAGGGGTCAGGTAGCTCCTACGAGCAGTACTTC
TRBJ2-7 | TRBD1 | TRBV28 | - | CASSSPGQGHYEQYF | TGTGCCAGCAGTTCGCCGGGACAGGGACATTACGAGCAGTACTTC
TRBJ1-2 | - | TRBV5-5 | - | CASSTGNPMNYGYTF | TGTGCCAGCAGCACCGGTAACCCCATGAACTATGGCTACACCTTC
TRBJ2-4 | - | TRBV4-1 | - | CASSQDQGGTKNIQYF | TGCGCCAGCAGCCAAGATCAGGGTGGGACCAAAAACATTCAGTACTTC
TRBJ2-7 | TRBD2 | TRBV7-2 | few | CASSSLAGNYEQYF | TGTGCCAGCAGCTCACTAGCGGGGAACTACGAGCAGTACTTC
TRBJ2-3 | TRBD2 | TRBV19 | - | CASSKRLAGGTDTQYF | TGTGCCAGTAGTAAACGACTAGCGGGTGGCACAGATACGCAGTATTTT
TRBJ1-4 | - | TRBV4-3 | - | CASSQEGRDFEKLFF | TGCGCCAGCAGCCAAGAGGGCAGGGATTTTGAAAAACTGTTTTTT
TRBJ2-1 | TRBD2 | TRBV5-3 | - | CARSGAGTSGGWSYNEQFF | TGTGCCAGAAGCGGAGCCGGGACTAGCGGGGGTTGGTCCTACAATGAGCAGTTCTTC
TRBJ2-6 | - | TRBV18 | - | CASSTLPRGTGANVLTF | TGTGCCAGCTCAACCCTACCCCGCGGCACTGGGGCCAACGTCCTGACTTTC
TRBJ2-2 | TRBD2 | TRBV7-6 | - | CASSSLAGVPGELFF | TGTGCCAGCAGCTCCTTAGCGGGAGTCCCCGGGGAGCTGTTTTTT
TRBJ2-7 | - | TRBV4-3 | - | CASSQDRIRRVF | TGCGCCAGCAGCCAAGATCGGATCCGGCGGGTCTTC
TRBJ1-4 | - | TRBV15 | - | CATSRYFGGGEKLFF | TGTGCCACCAGCAGGTACTTTGGCGGAGGTGAAAAACTGTTTTTT
TRBJ2-1 | TRBD2 | TRBV27 | - | CASSYSGTSGYNEQFF | TGTGCCAGCAGTTACTCCGGGACTAGCGGCTACAATGAGCAGTTCTTC
TRBJ2-1 | TRBD2 | TRBV18 | - | CASSLAGGLGNEQFF | TGTGCCAGCTCACTTGCGGGGGGCCTAGGCAATGAGCAGTTCTTC
TRBJ2-3 | TRBD2 | TRBV5-6 | - | CASSRRLAGTDTQYF | TGTGCCAGCAGCCGAAGACTAGCGGGGACAGATACGCAGTATTTT
TRBJ1-5 | - | TRBV30 | few | CAWSVAGGQPQHF | TGTGCCTGGAGTGTGGCAGGAGGCCAGCCCCAGCATTTT
TRBJ2-1 | - | TRBV19 | few | CASSTRGRYNEQFF | TGTGCCAGTAGCACCCGAGGGCGGTACAATGAGCAGTTCTTC
TRBJ2-1 | TRBD2 | TRBV6-1 | - | CASRPPSGGNNEQFF | TGTGCCAGCAGGCCCCCCTCGGGGGGAAACAATGAGCAGTTCTTC
TRBJ1-1 | - | TRBV5-6 | - | CASSPVGGLNTEAFF | TGTGCCAGCAGCCCCGTAGGGGGTTTAAACACTGAAGCTTTCTTT
TRBJ2-3 | - | TRBV2 | - | CASSEGLGAGTDTQYF | TGTGCCAGCAGTGAAGGCCTAGGGGCAGGCACAGATACGCAGTATTTT
TRBJ2-2 | - | TRBV19 | once | CASSIGSRSGELFF | TGTGCCAGTAGTATAGGTTCCCGGTCCGGGGAGCTGTTTTTT
TRBJ2-5 | TRBD1 | TRBV7-2 | - | CASSPDRVETQYF | TGTGCCAGCAGCCCGGACAGGGTTGAGACCCAGTACTTC
TRBJ2-7 | - | TRBV11-2 | - | CASSQIRLAYEQYF | TGTGCCAGCAGCCAAATCCGTCTAGCCTACGAGCAGTACTTC
TRBJ1-5 | - | TRBV19 | - | CASSIQSNQPQHF | TGTGCCAGTAGTATTCAGAGCAATCAGCCCCAGCATTTT